This T cell receptor beta chain came from a study of PD-1 blockade in classical Hodgkin lymphoma (dated by TCRdb to 2020 to 2021). Context from the whole study: The study used TCR beta sequencing and CyTOF to define a peripheral blood immune signature of response to PD-1 blockade in classical Hodgkin lymphoma.

Genomic DNA was extracted with the Qiagen DNeasy kit from unsorted PBMCs and from negatively selected CD4+ and CD8+ fractions. Amplification of TCR beta CDR3 regions was done by immunoSEQ multiplex PCR with primers that anneal to V and J segments. A synthetic immune receptor repertoire was used to minimize amplification bias, and remaining bias was computationally removed after sequencing. The published analysis was carried out like this. Custom Python scripts were used to quantify repertoire diversity as the Shannon entropy index. Unsorted, CD4+ and CD8+ repertoires were examined separately, except in combined analyses, for which CD4+ and CD8+ sequences were merged in silico. TCRdb re-hosts the immuneACCESS table, in-frame sequences only. Its copies lack some clones; in the studies checked, an unresolved V gene accounts for under half of them, and the cause for the rest is not known. V and J calls and clone size come straight from that table; D and trimming were deduced from the DNA. This sample holds about 24,000 clones; 91% were observed only once. The top ten hold approximately 0.53% of the sample.

Concerning this clone itself: Its binding antigen is unknown. Per-base qualities were not stored, and no clone one base away is much larger.

Paper-wide results and their limitations: Newly diagnosed patients were reported to have lower baseline TCR diversity than healthy donors, and relapsed/refractory patients were reported to have lower baseline TCR diversity still. Only a single clinical trial cohort was studied, and what caused the repertoire differences, possibly disease activity or prior therapy, remained undefined.

The CDR3 holds 14 amino acids from the cysteine to the phenylalanine. Just CDR3 DNA is preserved here, 42 bases in frame from base 1. The junction shows trimming of 2 bases on V and 3 bases on J, plus 9 bases between the germline ends. Via the germline V gene, CDR1 is SGHDT and CDR2 YYEEEE. This sample's time point label indicates: newly diagnosed, previously untreated cHL patient sample. CD4+ T cells were purified from thawed PBMCs by magnetic negative selection with a Miltenyi CD4+ T cell isolation kit. To serve as a comparison group for the relapsed/refractory trial patients, PBMCs were sequenced from patients with newly diagnosed, previously untreated classical Hodgkin lymphoma. Peripheral blood was collected in 8 mL Vacutainer Cell Preparation Tubes, from which PBMCs were isolated by centrifugation and then cryopreserved. Purified CD4+ and CD8+ fractions were prepared only for cases with an additional available PBMC sample. On LS columns in a quadroMACS separator, the magnetically labelled cells were depleted, and the flow-through was collected as the purified fraction.

This chain joins TRBV5-6 to TRBJ1-3; a tentative D match to TRBD1 spans 5 bases. The sample taken for sequencing was CD4+ T cells from blood. This receptor was obtained from a human donor with classical Hodgkin lymphoma. CDR3 sequence: CASSLGVRGNTIYF. The nucleotide sequence reads TGTGCCAGCAGCTTAGGGGTTCGTGGAAACACCATATATTTT.